The present T cell receptor (beta chain) was sequenced within a study of T cell clonality in common variable immunodeficiency. Study-wide points: Fewer deletions and N-nucleotide insertions were reportedly seen in common variable immunodeficiency TCR beta sequences.

The V gene end was trimmed by 5 bases and the J gene end by 3 bases; junction bases not matched to a gene: 2. Germline loops: CDR1 GTSNPN, CDR2 SVGIG (reference sequence). The CDR3 contains 15 residues. Sample share makes this clone medium-sized. Its target is unknown. The CDR3 end lies 3 residues beyond the end of the read and is filled in from the germline J gene. The method was immunoSEQ multiplex PCR; TCRdb's version includes in-frame clones alone and lacks a portion of them. This repertoire lists some 34,000 clones without singletons; 6.7% sits in the top ten. CVID subjects had received replacement immunoglobulin for at least one year.

The chain employs TRBV30 and TRBJ2-3, with 16 bases identical to TRBD2. The source material was peripheral blood mononuclear cells. The TCR originated in a human donor with common variable immunodeficiency. CDR3 bases read: TGTGCCTGGGGGACTAGCGGGAGGGAGACAGATACG. It codes for CAWGTSGRETDT. The whole CDR3 reads CAWGTSGRETDTQYF.